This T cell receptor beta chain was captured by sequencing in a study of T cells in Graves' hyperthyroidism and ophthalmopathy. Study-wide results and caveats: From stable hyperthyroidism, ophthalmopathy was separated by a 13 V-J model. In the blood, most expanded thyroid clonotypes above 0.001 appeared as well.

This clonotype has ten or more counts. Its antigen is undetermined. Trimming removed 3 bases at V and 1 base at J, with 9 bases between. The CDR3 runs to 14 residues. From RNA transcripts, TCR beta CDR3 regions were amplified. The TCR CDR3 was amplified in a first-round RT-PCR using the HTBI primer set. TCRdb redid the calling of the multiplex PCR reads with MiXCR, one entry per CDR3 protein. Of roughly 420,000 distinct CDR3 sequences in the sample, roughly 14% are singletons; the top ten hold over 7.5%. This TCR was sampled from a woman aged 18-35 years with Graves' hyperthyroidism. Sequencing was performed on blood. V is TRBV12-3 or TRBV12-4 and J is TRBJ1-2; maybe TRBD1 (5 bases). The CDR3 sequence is CASSLAGINYGYTF. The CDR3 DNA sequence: TGTGCCAGCAGTTTGGCAGGGATTAACTATGGCTACACCTTC.